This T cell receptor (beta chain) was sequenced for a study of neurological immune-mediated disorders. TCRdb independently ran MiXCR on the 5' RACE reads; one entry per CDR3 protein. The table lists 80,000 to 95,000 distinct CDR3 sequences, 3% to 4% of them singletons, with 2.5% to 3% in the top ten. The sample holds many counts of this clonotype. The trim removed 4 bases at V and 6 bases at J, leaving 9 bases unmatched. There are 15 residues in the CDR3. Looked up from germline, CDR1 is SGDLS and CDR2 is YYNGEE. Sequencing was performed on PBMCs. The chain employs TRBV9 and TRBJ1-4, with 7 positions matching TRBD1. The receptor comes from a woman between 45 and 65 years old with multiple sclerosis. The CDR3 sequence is CASSLQTGRDEKLFF. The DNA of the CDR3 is TGTGCCAGCAGCCTCCAGACAGGGAGAGATGAAAAACTGTTTTTT.